This T cell receptor (beta chain) comes out of a study of post-analysis software for immune sequencing data. Turning to the study itself: Disease courses included relapsing-remitting, secondary progressive and progressive-relapsing multiple sclerosis.

Study-level findings and limits: Controls had lower frequencies than patients of about 5 TRBV segments, which included TRBV5-6, TRBV5-1 and TRBV20-1. Samples sharing a preparation batch grouped tightly together when assessed by F measure.

Regarding this clonotype: What it binds is not known. This may be a read error, as it is one base from a much larger clone.

Presence of unique molecular identifiers characterized the TCR beta cDNA libraries. MiXCR was run by TCRdb on the PCR reads, yielding one entry per CDR3 protein. The profile shows more than 450,000 distinct CDR3 sequences, about 44% of them singletons. Germline CDR1 is SQVTM and CDR2 is ANQGSEA. This CDR3 is built from 15 residues. The receptor was derived from a girl aged 10 to 17 with multiple sclerosis. J is TRBJ1-2 and V is TRBV29-1; a weak D match, TRBD1 (5 bases). Sample: blood. The DNA of the CDR3 is TGCAGCGCCGCTGGGTCGGGGGGATACGAAAATGGCTACATCTTC. Its protein is CSAAGSGGYENGYIF.